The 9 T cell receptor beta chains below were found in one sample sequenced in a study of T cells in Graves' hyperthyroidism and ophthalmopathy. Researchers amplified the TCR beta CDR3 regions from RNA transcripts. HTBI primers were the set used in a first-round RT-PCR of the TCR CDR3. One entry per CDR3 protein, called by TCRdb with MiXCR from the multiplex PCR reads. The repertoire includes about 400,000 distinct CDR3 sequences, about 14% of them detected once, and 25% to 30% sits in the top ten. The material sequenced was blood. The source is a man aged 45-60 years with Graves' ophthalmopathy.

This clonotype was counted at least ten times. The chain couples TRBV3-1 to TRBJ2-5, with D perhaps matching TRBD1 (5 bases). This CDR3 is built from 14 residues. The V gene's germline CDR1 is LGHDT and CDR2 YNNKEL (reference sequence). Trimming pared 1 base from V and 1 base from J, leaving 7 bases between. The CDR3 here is CASSQVDSQETQYF. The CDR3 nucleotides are TGTGCCAGCAGCCAAGTCGACAGCCAAGAGACCCAGTACTTC.

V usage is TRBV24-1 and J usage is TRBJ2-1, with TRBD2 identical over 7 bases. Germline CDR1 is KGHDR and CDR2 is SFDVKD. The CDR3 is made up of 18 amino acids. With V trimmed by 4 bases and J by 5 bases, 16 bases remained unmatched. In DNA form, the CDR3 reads TGTGCCACCAGTGACCCCACCTTTGGCGCGGGAGTCCACAATGAGCAGTTCTTC. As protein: CATSDPTFGAGVHNEQFF.

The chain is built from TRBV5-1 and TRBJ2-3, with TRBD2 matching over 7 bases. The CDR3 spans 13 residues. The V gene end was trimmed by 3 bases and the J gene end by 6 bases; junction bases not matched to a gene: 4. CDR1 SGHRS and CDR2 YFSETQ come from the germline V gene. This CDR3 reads CASSSGLEDTQYF. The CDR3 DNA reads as TGCGCCAGCAGCTCCGGACTAGAGGATACGCAGTATTTT.

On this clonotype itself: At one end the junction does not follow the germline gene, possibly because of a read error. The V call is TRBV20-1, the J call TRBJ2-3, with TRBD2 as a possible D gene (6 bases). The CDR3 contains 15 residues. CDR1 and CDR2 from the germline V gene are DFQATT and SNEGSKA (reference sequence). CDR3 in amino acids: CNASALASGTDTQYF. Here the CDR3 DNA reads TGCAATGCTAGCGCCCTGGCCTCTGGGACAGATACGCAGTATTTT.

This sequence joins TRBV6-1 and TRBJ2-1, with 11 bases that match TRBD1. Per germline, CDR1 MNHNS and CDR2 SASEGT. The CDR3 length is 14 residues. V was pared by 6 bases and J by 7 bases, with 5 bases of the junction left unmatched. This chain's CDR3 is CASRDRGRWNEQFF. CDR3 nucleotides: TGTGCCAGCAGGGACAGGGGGCGCTGGAATGAGCAGTTCTTC.

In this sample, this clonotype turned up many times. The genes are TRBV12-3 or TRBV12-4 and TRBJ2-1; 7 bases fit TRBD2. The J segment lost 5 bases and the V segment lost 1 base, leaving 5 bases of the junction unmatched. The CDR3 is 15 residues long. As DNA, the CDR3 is TGTGCCAGCAGTTTAGTGTCTGCGGGGGACAATGAGCAGTTCTTC. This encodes CASSLVSAGDNEQFF.

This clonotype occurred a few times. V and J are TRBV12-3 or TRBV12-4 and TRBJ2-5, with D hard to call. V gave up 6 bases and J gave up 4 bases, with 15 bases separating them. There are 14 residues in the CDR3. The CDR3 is CASRKSRPRETQYF. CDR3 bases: TGTGCCAGCAGAAAATCGAGACCCAGAGAGACCCAGTACTTC.

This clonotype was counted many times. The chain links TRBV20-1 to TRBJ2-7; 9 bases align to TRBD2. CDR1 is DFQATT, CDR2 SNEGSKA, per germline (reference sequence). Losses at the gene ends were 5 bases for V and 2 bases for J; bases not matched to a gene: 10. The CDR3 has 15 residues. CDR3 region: CSAEKLAGTPYEQYF. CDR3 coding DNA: TGCAGTGCTGAGAAGCTAGCGGGAACCCCCTACGAGCAGTACTTC.

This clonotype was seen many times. The chain's CDR3 is CASSPAGQYSPLHF. CDR3 sequence (DNA): TGTGCCAGCTCACCAGCTGGACAGTATTCACCCCTCCACTTT. V gene TRBV18 combines with J gene TRBJ1-6; D is perhaps TRBD1 (6 bases). The CDR3 is 14 residues long. Trimming pared 2 bases from V and 8 bases from J, leaving 10 bases between. CDR1 is KGHSH, CDR2 LQKENI, per germline.